Following are 32 T cell receptor beta chains from one sample sequenced in a study of T cell responses to AZD1222 COVID-19 vaccine. TCRdb's table, derived via immunoSEQ multiplex PCR, lists solely in-frame clones and lacks some. The table has around 150,000 clones, more than 75% seen once; the top ten hold over 4%. The sequencing used peripheral blood, collected 28 days after the second AZD1222 dose. Source of these receptors: an adult who received the AZD1222 COVID-19 vaccine.

This clone was recorded once. This chain joins TRBV24-1 and TRBJ2-1; 12 bases line up with TRBD2. This CDR3 has 17 residues. V shed 4 bases and J 8 bases; nucleotides not matched to a gene: 11. Germline V lookup: CDR1 KGHDR, CDR2 SFDVKD. The CDR3 DNA reads TGTGCCACCAGTGACCCCCTAGCGGGGGGGTCTATCGATGAGCAGTTCTTC. Protein product: CATSDPLAGGSIDEQFF.

The rearrangement links TRBV11-2 to TRBJ1-1; D is undetermined. Trimming removed 2 bases at V and 8 bases at J, with 9 bases between. The length of the CDR3 is 12 residues. The germline CDR1 and CDR2 sequences are SGHAT and FQNNGV. CDR3 DNA: TGTGCCAGCAGCTTATCGTCGTTAGAAGCTTTCTTT. Translating it yields CASSLSSLEAFF.

This clone has only a few counts. The chain combines TRBV5-1 with TRBJ2-2; weak D call: TRBD1 (6 bases). Germline V CDR1 and CDR2: SGHRS, YFSETQ. V lost 0 bases and J 4 bases, leaving 13 bases between the germline ends. The CDR3 totals 16 residues. The CDR3 here is CASSLGLYRATGELFF. The CDR3 DNA follows: TGCGCCAGCAGCTTGGGCCTATACAGGGCCACCGGGGAGCTGTTTTTT.

The chain links TRBV6-2 or TRBV6-3 to TRBJ2-3; TRBD2 agrees at 13 bases. CDR3 length: 15 residues. V shed 4 bases and J 7 bases; nucleotides not matched to a gene: 5. Germline assignment: CDR1 MNHEY and CDR2 SVGEGT. The CDR3 DNA reads as TGTGCCAGCAGTTCCGGGACTAGCGGGGCCCATACGCAGTATTTT. This encodes CASSSGTSGAHTQYF.

The chain combines TRBV5-1 with TRBJ1-2; D gene ambiguous. The CDR3 is 14 amino acids. The germline V gene encodes CDR1 SGHRS and CDR2 YFSETQ. The V gene lost 0 bases and the J gene lost 1 base, with 7 bases spanning the gap. The CDR3 nucleotides are TGCGCCAGCAGCTTGGATGGCAATAACTATGGCTACACCTTC. Translating gives CASSLDGNNYGYTF.

The chain links TRBV5-6 to TRBJ2-7, with D perhaps assigned TRBD1 or TRBD2 (5 bases each). Trimming cost V 2 bases and J 2 bases, with 8 bases left between them. Germline loops: CDR1 SGHDT, CDR2 YYEEEE. This CDR3 has 13 residues. The CDR3 is CASSFLGAYEQYF. For the CDR3, the DNA is TGTGCCAGCAGCTTTTTGGGGGCCTACGAGCAGTACTTC.

The chain links TRBV6-1 to TRBJ1-2; D uncertain. CDR3 length: 13 residues. Germline V gene sequence: CDR1 MNHNS, CDR2 SASEGT. V gave up 3 bases and J gave up 7 bases, with 12 bases separating them. The CDR3 region has the DNA TGTGCCAGCAGTGAGGCCTTAGGGCTTGGCTACACCTTC. Its translation: CASSEALGLGYTF.

The rearrangement links TRBV5-1 to TRBJ1-1; the D gene is possibly TRBD1 (6 bases). The CDR3 covers 12 residues. V lost 7 bases and J lost 11, with 18 bases in between. Germline-derived CDR1 and CDR2 are SGHRS and YFSETQ. CDR3 DNA: TGCGCCAGCTCCCCTGGGGGGGCGCGTGCTTTCTTT. As protein: CASSPGGARAFF. The variable domain in full, completed from reference TRBV5-1 and TRBJ1-1, reads KAGVTQTPRYLIKTRGQQVTLSCSPISGHRSVSWYQQTPGQGLQFLFEYFSETQRNKGNFPGRFSGRQFSNSRSEMNVSTLELGDSALYLCASSPGGARAFFGQGTRLTVV.

The V and J genes are TRBV27 and TRBJ2-3, with D possibly matching TRBD1 (5 bases). V lost 5 bases and J 6 bases, leaving 15 bases between the germline ends. CDR1 MNHEY and CDR2 SMNVEV come from the germline V gene (reference sequence). This CDR3 contains 14 residues. CDR3 sequence reads: CASSGLGSGDTQYF. CDR3 DNA sequence: TGTGCCAGCAGTGGCCTAGGCTCAGGGGATACGCAGTATTTT.

The V gene is TRBV30, the J gene TRBJ1-4, with unresolved D. Germline V lookup: CDR1 GTSNPN, CDR2 SVGIG (reference sequence). Deletions cut 2 bases from V and 5 bases from J, with 15 bases between. The CDR3 spans 15 residues. The CDR3 is CAWSSDLEINEKLFF. CDR3 nucleotide sequence: TGTGCCTGGAGTTCGGATCTGGAAATAAATGAAAAACTGTTTTTT.

This chain joins TRBV5-1 and TRBJ2-3; 12 positions agree with TRBD2. The CDR3 spans 17 residues. In germline, CDR1 is SGHRS, CDR2 YFSETQ. With V trimmed by 2 bases and J by 2 bases, 6 bases remained unmatched. The CDR3 sequence is CASSFQTSGGFTDTQYF. CDR3 in DNA: TGCGCCAGCAGCTTCCAGACTAGCGGGGGTTTCACAGATACGCAGTATTTT. Full variable domain (rest looked up from reference TRBV5-1 and TRBJ2-3): KAGVTQTPRYLIKTRGQQVTLSCSPISGHRSVSWYQQTPGQGLQFLFEYFSETQRNKGNFPGRFSGRQFSNSRSEMNVSTLELGDSALYLCASSFQTSGGFTDTQYFGPGTRLTVL.

The rearrangement uses TRBV6-5 and TRBJ1-6; D is unresolved. This CDR3 spans 14 amino acids. Trimming pared 3 bases from V and 10 bases from J, leaving 13 bases between. The germline gives CDR1 MNHEY, CDR2 SVGAGI. As DNA, the CDR3 is TGTGCCAGCAGTTATATGGGATCGGGATCACCCCTCCACTTT. It encodes CASSYMGSGSPLHF.

The count of this clone is one. The chain carries TRBV10-3 and TRBJ2-2; D call uncertain. Trimming cost V 2 bases and J 0 bases, with 4 bases left between them. The CDR3 length is 14 residues. Germline CDR1 ENHRY, CDR2 SYGVKD. Written as DNA, the CDR3 is TGTGCCATCAGTGAGGGGCCGAACACCGGGGAGCTGTTTTTT. Translating gives CAISEGPNTGELFF.

The genes are TRBV12-3 or TRBV12-4 and TRBJ1-1; D possibly corresponds to TRBD1 (5 bases). The CDR3 covers 12 residues. Trimming cost V 5 bases and J 7 bases, with 11 bases left between them. CDR3 nucleotide sequence: TGTGCCAGCAGTCGGGGGTGGAGTGAAGCTTTCTTT. Translated: CASSRGWSEAFF.

A single count supports this clone. This chain uses TRBV7-9 with TRBJ2-5, with 7 bases identical to TRBD2. Germline-derived CDR1 and CDR2 are SEHNR and FQNEAQ (reference sequence). V was pared by 8 bases and J by 4 bases, with 13 bases of the junction left unmatched. This CDR3 has 15 residues. CDR3 sequence reads: CASLPSGEGRETQYF. CDR3 sequence (DNA): TGTGCCAGCCTACCCTCGGGGGAGGGAAGAGAGACCCAGTACTTC.

In nucleotides, the CDR3 is TGTGCCAGCGCATCACAGGGAGGCGGTAATTCACCCCTCCACTTT. Residues: CASASQGGGNSPLHF. The chain carries TRBV2 and TRBJ1-6; TRBD1 is a possible D gene (6 bases). With 8 bases removed from V and 6 bases from J, the gap between germline ends came to 17 bases. CDR1 and CDR2 from the germline V gene are SNHLY and FYNNEI. The CDR3 has 15 residues.

The gene calls are TRBV19 and TRBJ2-7, with D maybe TRBD2 (6 bases). Trimming stripped 6 bases from V and 3 bases from J, with 18 bases between. Germline V gives CDR1 LNHDA, CDR2 SQIVND (reference sequence). The CDR3 length is 15 residues. CDR3 nucleotide sequence: TGTGCCAGTAGCCCGTCGGTAGCGGTTATCTACGAGCAGTACTTC. Translating it yields CASSPSVAVIYEQYF.

The chain recombines TRBV19 with TRBJ2-7, with TRBD1 matching over 8 bases. Germline V gives CDR1 LNHDA, CDR2 SQIVND (reference sequence). V was clipped by 8 bases and J by 0 bases; unmatched bases: 9. The CDR3 covers 15 residues. The CDR3 DNA is TGTGCCAGTTCAGGACAGGGCCCGAACTCCTACGAGCAGTACTTC. Protein sequence: CASSGQGPNSYEQYF.

This clone showed up just once. The V gene is TRBV23-1, the J gene TRBJ2-3; no clear D gene. TRBV23-1 is sorted into the ORF group, with uncertain function. The CDR3 has 17 residues. CDR3 protein: CDPFWVCYLTNTDTQYF. CDR3 DNA: TGCGACCCTTTTTGGGTGTGCTATCTTACCAACACAGATACGCAGTATTTT.

The rearrangement links TRBV11-2 to TRBJ1-2; no reliable D call. CDR3 size: 17 residues. The V gene lost 6 bases and the J gene lost 6 bases, with 26 bases spanning the gap. CDR1 and CDR2 from the germline V gene are SGHAT and FQNNGV. The CDR3 sequence is CASRPIDVGRDKNGYTF. DNA of the CDR3: TGTGCCAGCAGACCTATTGACGTTGGCAGAGATAAGAATGGCTACACCTTC.

The V call is TRBV5-4, the J call TRBJ2-2; D is perhaps TRBD1 (5 bases). V shed 0 bases and J shed 2 bases, with 8 bases lying between them. CDR3 length: 15 amino acids. From germline, CDR1 is SGHNT and CDR2 YYREEE (reference sequence). The DNA for the CDR3 is TGTGCCAGCAGCTTGGACAGGCTCAACACCGGGGAGCTGTTTTTT. It translates to CASSLDRLNTGELFF.

V is TRBV19 and J is TRBJ2-3; D is possibly TRBD1 (6 bases). The V gene lost 4 bases and the J gene lost 2 bases, with 13 bases spanning the gap. CDR3 size: 15 residues. The V gene's germline CDR1 is LNHDA and CDR2 SQIVND (reference sequence). The CDR3 loop is CASSTAGDLTDTQYF. The CDR3, as DNA: TGTGCCAGTAGTACGGCAGGGGACCTCACAGATACGCAGTATTTT. Supplemented by reference TRBV19 and TRBJ2-3, the full variable domain reads DGGITQSPKYLFRKEGQNVTLSCEQNLNHDAMYWYRQDPGQGLRLIYYSQIVNDFQKGDIAEGYSVSREKKESFPLTVTSAQKNPTAFYLCASSTAGDLTDTQYFGPGTRLTVL.

V gene TRBV18 combines with J gene TRBJ1-2; D call uncertain. Germline V gene data show CDR1 as KGHSH and CDR2 as LQKENI. CDR3 length: 15 amino acids. V lost 3 bases to trimming and J lost 0 bases, with 11 bases between them. DNA of the CDR3: TGTGCCAGCTCACCGACGGACGATACTAACTATGGCTACACCTTC. It yields the protein CASSPTDDTNYGYTF.

The table lists this clone with a count of one. The V call is TRBV6-5, the J call TRBJ1-2; 8 nucleotides align to TRBD1. The CDR3 spans 14 residues. Germline-derived CDR1 and CDR2 are MNHEY and SVGAGI. Germline trimming cut 2 bases from V and 2 bases from J; bases unmatched to any gene: 1. The CDR3 DNA is TGTGCCAGCAGTTACGACAGGGGAAACTATGGCTACACCTTC. As protein: CASSYDRGNYGYTF.

J is TRBJ1-2 and V is TRBV6-5; 7 bases line up with TRBD1. This CDR3 is built from 13 residues. CDR1 and CDR2 from the germline V gene are MNHEY and SVGAGI. Trimming at V came to 6 bases and at J to 0 bases, leaving 1 base not matched to a gene. CDR3 coding DNA: TGTGCCAGCAGCGGGACAGCTAACTATGGCTACACCTTC. Amino acids: CASSGTANYGYTF.

This sequence joins TRBV7-8 and TRBJ2-7; no clear D. The V and J ends lost 4 bases and 0 bases respectively, with 19 bases between them. Germline V gives CDR1 SGHVS, CDR2 FQNEAQ. This CDR3 is 17 amino acids long. In nucleotides, the CDR3 is TGTGCCAGCAGCTCCCCTCGAGTGGTGAGGAGCTCCTACGAGCAGTACTTC. Its protein is CASSSPRVVRSSYEQYF.

Comment on this clone: Other nucleotide sequences from this sample produce the same CDR3. The chain recombines TRBV9 with TRBJ1-1, with D unclear. V was cut by 0 bases and J by 4 bases, with 7 bases left in between. The CDR3 loop spans 13 amino acids. CDR1 and CDR2 from the germline V gene are SGDLS and YYNGEE. The CDR3 DNA is TGTGCCAGCAGCGTAGGACGGGGCACTGAAGCTTTCTTT. Amino acids: CASSVGRGTEAFF.

This clone has a handful of counts. This chain links TRBV7-9 with TRBJ1-2, with D tentatively TRBD1 (5 bases). V lost 0 bases to trimming and J lost 8 bases, with 16 bases between them. Germline assignment: CDR1 SEHNR and CDR2 FQNEAQ (reference sequence). This CDR3 is 15 amino acids long. The CDR3: CASSLARGMELGYTF. As DNA, the CDR3 is TGTGCCAGCAGCTTAGCGCGGGGGATGGAGTTAGGCTACACCTTC.

The chain couples TRBV7-8 to TRBJ1-5; D gene unclear. V was shortened by 2 bases and J by 1 base, with 9 bases between the two germline ends. CDR3 size: 15 residues. Germline-derived CDR1 and CDR2 are SGHVS and FQNEAQ. CDR3 coding DNA: TGTGCCAGCAGCTTACTTCTTTGGAGCAATCAGCCCCAGCATTTT. This gives the protein CASSLLLWSNQPQHF.

This clone was seen more than once but under ten times. V is TRBV5-1 and J is TRBJ1-2; D call uncertain. V was pared by 5 bases and J by 8 bases, with 13 bases between. Germline V lookup: CDR1 SGHRS, CDR2 YFSETQ. The CDR3 sequence is 12 residues long. The CDR3 DNA reads as TGCGCCAGCAGGAATGGGGAAAACGGCTACACCTTC. The encoded protein is CASRNGENGYTF.

The V gene is TRBV19, the J gene TRBJ2-7; the D call may be TRBD1 or TRBD2 (6 bases each). Germline loops: CDR1 LNHDA, CDR2 SQIVND (reference sequence). Trimming took off 7 bases at V and 5 bases at J, with 9 bases between the two ends. The CDR3 is 11 amino acids. CDR3 in DNA: TGTGCCAGTACCGGGGGCCACGAGCAGTACTTC. Translation gives CASTGGHEQYF.

V gene TRBV5-1 combines with J gene TRBJ2-7; D possibly corresponds to TRBD1 (6 bases). This CDR3 comprises 14 residues. Germline V CDR1 and CDR2: SGHRS, YFSETQ. With 0 bases removed from V and 5 bases from J, the gap between germline ends came to 12 bases. As DNA, the CDR3 is TGCGCCAGCAGCTTGGCCGCTAACAGGGACGAGCAGTACTTC. Its protein product is CASSLAANRDEQYF.